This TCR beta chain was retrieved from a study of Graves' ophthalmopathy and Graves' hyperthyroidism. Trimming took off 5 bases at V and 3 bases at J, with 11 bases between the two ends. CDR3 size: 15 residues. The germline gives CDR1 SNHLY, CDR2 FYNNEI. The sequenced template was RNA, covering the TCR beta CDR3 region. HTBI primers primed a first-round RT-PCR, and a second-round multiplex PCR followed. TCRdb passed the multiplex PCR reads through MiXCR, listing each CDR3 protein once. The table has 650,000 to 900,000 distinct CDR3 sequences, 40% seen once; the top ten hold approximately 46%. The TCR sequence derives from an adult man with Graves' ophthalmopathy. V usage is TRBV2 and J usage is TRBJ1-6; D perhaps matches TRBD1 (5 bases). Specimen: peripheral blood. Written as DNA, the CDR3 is TGTGCCAGCAGTATTGGGGGTATCTATAATTCACCCCTCCACTTT. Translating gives CASSIGGIYNSPLHF.